This T cell receptor (beta chain) is drawn from a study of spatial heterogeneity in lung cancer. Study-wide findings and caveats: Ubiquitous, expanded tumor-derived TCRs were more frequently observed in blood at resection than at follow-up.

As to this clonotype: Its antigen remains unidentified.

Each TCR cDNA molecule bore a unique molecular identifier. MiXCR, applied by TCRdb to the 5' RACE reads, yields one record per CDR3 protein. The data contain some 100,000 distinct CDR3 sequences, around 10% of them singletons. The sample's time point: sample taken at primary tumor resection. Frozen PBMC, nontumor lung or tumor provided whole RNA, which was sequenced unsorted. Germline CDR1 reads SGHTA; CDR2 reads FQGNSA. CDR3 size: 14 residues. Losses at the gene ends were 1 base for V and 6 bases for J; bases not matched to a gene: 3. The source is a male donor with early-stage non-small cell lung cancer. The material was PBMCs, obtained at surgery. J is TRBJ2-3 and V is TRBV7-2; 8 bases align to TRBD1. In DNA, the CDR3 is TGTGCCAGCAGCTTAGGACAGGGGTACGATACGCAGTATTTT. It translates to CASSLGQGYDTQYF.